Below, 19 T cell receptor beta chains from the same sample are listed, as sequenced in a study of T cell clonality in common variable immunodeficiency. Broader study findings: Common variable immunodeficiency TCR beta sequences reportedly had fewer deletions and N-nucleotide insertions.

These TCRs' antigens remain unknown. Generated by immunoSEQ multiplex PCR, the TCRdb table keeps only in-frame clones and is missing some. The sample presents around 19,000 clones, none singletons. The source material was peripheral blood mononuclear cells. The receptors were sampled from a human donor with common variable immunodeficiency.

In this sample, this clone turned up a few times. The read stops 3 residues short of the end of the CDR3; the missing end is completed from the germline J gene. This chain uses TRBV7-9 with TRBJ1-5; D is perhaps TRBD1 (6 bases). Germline V gene sequence: CDR1 SEHNR, CDR2 FQNEAQ (reference sequence). The CDR3 sequence is 12 residues long. The ends were cut back, 9 bases at V and 3 bases at J, with 9 bases in the middle. Incomplete CDR3 DNA: TGTGCCAGTACAGGGAACAATCAGCCC. This sequence encodes CASTGNNQP. The entire CDR3 reads CASTGNNQPQHF.

This clone counts as medium-sized. The CDR3 end lies 3 residues beyond the end of the read and is filled in from the germline J gene. This chain links TRBV5-1 with TRBJ1-3; 8 nucleotides match TRBD1. The CDR3 has 16 residues. V shed 5 bases, J shed 0 bases, and the junction held 7 bases outside the gene matches. Germline V gene sequence: CDR1 SGHRS, CDR2 YFSETQ. The CDR3 spells CASSTGGLSSGNTIYF. The covered CDR3 bases are TGCGCCAGCAGTACAGGGGGTCTCTCCTCTGGAAACACC.

On this clone itself: The read halts 3 residues ahead of the CDR3 end, with the missing end drawn from the germline J gene. This chain uses TRBV11-2 with TRBJ2-5; D uncertain. The CDR3 runs 14 residues. V lost 6 bases, J lost 1 base, and 12 bases lay in between. From germline, CDR1 is SGHAT and CDR2 FQNNGV. The CDR3 sequence: CASSPSRLQETQYF. Partial CDR3 DNA: TGTGCCAGCAGTCCCTCAAGGCTCCAAGAGACC.

Many counts were recorded for this clone. Read coverage stops 3 residues before the CDR3 terminus; the germline J gene supplies the remainder. The V and J genes are TRBV6-2 or TRBV6-3 and TRBJ2-1, with TRBD2 matching 8 bases. V shed 6 bases and J 9 bases; nucleotides not matched to a gene: 10. Germline CDR1 is MNHEY and CDR2 is SVGEGT. The CDR3 length is 14 residues. The CDR3 spells CASSWAGGRGEQFF. The covered CDR3 bases are TGTGCCAGCAGCTGGGCGGGGGGCAGAGGTGAG.

At least ten counts were recorded for this clone. The read terminates 3 residues ahead of where the CDR3 ends, so the germline J gene completes it. This chain uses TRBV18 with TRBJ2-7, with TRBD1 identical over 7 bases. V dropped 3 bases and J dropped 4; count of bases not matched to a gene: 3. CDR1 and CDR2 from the germline V gene are KGHSH and LQKENI. The CDR3 has 13 residues. CDR3 bases read: TGTGCCAGCTCACCCGGACAGGTTTACGAG. It specifies CASSPGQVYE. The entire CDR3 protein is CASSPGQVYEQYF.

This clone was seen only a few times. The CDR3 is cut off 3 residues early in the read; its end comes from the germline J gene. The J gene is TRBJ2-1, the V gene TRBV7-3, with 8 bases matching TRBD2. V dropped 5 bases and J dropped 8; count of bases not matched to a gene: 11. This CDR3 has 15 residues. CDR1 and CDR2 from the germline V gene are SGHTA and FQGTGA. CDR3 bases read: TGTGCCAGCAGCCTAGACGGGACTAGTTACGATGAG. Protein product: CASSLDGTSYDE. The whole CDR3 protein reads CASSLDGTSYDEQFF.

Concerning this clone: From the germline J gene comes the end of the CDR3, since the read stops 3 residues before it. The V and J genes are TRBV19 and TRBJ2-2; a possible D gene is TRBD2 (5 bases). The V and J ends lost 6 bases and 7 bases respectively, with 6 bases between them. Germline V gene data show CDR1 as LNHDA and CDR2 as SQIVND (reference sequence). The CDR3 loop spans 11 amino acids. The sequenced part of the CDR3 DNA is TGTGCCAGTAGCGAGGGCGGGGAG. Residues: CASSEGGE. The full-length CDR3 reads as CASSEGGELFF.

This clone occurred many times. Sequencing ends 3 residues short of the CDR3 end; the germline J gene provides the rest. The chain recombines TRBV7-2 with TRBJ2-7, with D hard to call. The CDR3 is made up of 13 amino acids. The germline CDR1 and CDR2 sequences are SGHTA and FQGNSA. Trimming shortened V by 2 bases and J by 6 bases, and 11 bases separated the two germline ends. CDR3 in amino acids: CASSLSGSLEQYF. The part of the CDR3 DNA that was read is TGTGCCAGCAGCTTAAGTGGCAGTCTCGAG.

The table lists this clone with many counts. Sequencing ends 3 residues short of the CDR3 end; the germline J gene provides the rest. The V call is TRBV23-1, the J call TRBJ2-1, with TRBD2 matching over 9 bases. TRBV23-1 is an ORF for which the function is uncertain. V trimming: 0 bases; J trimming: 9 bases; junction bases outside the gene matches: 15. This CDR3 has 18 residues. CDR3 amino acids: CASSQSGPELAGEGEQFF. The CDR3 bases that were read are TGCGCCAGCAGTCAATCGGGCCCTGAATTAGCGGGAGAAGGTGAG.

This clone was recorded at least ten times. The read ends 3 residues early relative to the CDR3; the germline J gene fills the gap. This chain joins TRBV7-3 and TRBJ2-7; 11 bases line up with TRBD1. Per germline, CDR1 SGHTA and CDR2 FQGTGA. The CDR3 runs 15 residues. The trim removed 5 bases at V and 5 bases at J, leaving 8 bases unmatched. The covered CDR3 bases are TGTGCCAGCAGCCGTACCGGGACAGGGGGAAACGAG. Translating it yields CASSRTGTGGNE. The entire CDR3 protein is CASSRTGTGGNEQYF.

This clone was detected only a few times. The DNA ends 3 residues before the CDR3 does, and the rest of the CDR3 is filled in from the germline J gene. The chain uses TRBV5-1 and TRBJ1-2, with 8 bases matching TRBD1. The CDR3 loop spans 13 amino acids. Germline-derived CDR1 and CDR2 are SGHRS and YFSETQ. Here the CDR3 reads CASSLGQGGGYTF. The CDR3 DNA, read in part, is TGCGCCAGCAGCTTAGGACAGGGAGGCGGC.

In its sample, this clone is medium-sized (0.01 to 0.1%). The read stops 3 residues short of the end of the CDR3; the missing end is completed from the germline J gene. This sequence joins TRBV7-6 and TRBJ1-4; 9 bases match TRBD1. This CDR3 region has 16 residues. Trimming took 0 bases from V and 7 from J; bases not matched to a gene: 6. The V gene's germline CDR1 is SGHVS and CDR2 FNYEAQ. The sequenced CDR3 bases are TGTGCCAGCAGCTTAGCGGGGACAGGGAGGGCTGAAAAA. This encodes CASSLAGTGRAEK. The CDR3 in full is CASSLAGTGRAEKLFF.

This clone appeared a few times. The CDR3 goes on 3 residues after the read ends, and that part is filled in from the germline J gene. This rearrangement joins TRBV2 to TRBJ2-7, with 8 bases aligning to TRBD2. The CDR3 consists of 14 residues. CDR1 is SNHLY and CDR2 is FYNNEI in the germline V gene. V gave up 6 bases and J gave up 5 bases; unmatched junction bases: 9. CDR3 DNA, as far as it was read: TGTGCCAGCAGGGGGCGGGGGGTGGACCACGAG. It encodes CASRGRGVDHE. The entire CDR3 protein reads CASRGRGVDHEQYF.

This clone was picked up many times. The read terminates 3 residues ahead of where the CDR3 ends, so the germline J gene completes it. The V and J genes are TRBV20-1 and TRBJ2-1; 8 bases agree with TRBD2. CDR3 length equals 14 residues. CDR1 and CDR2 (germline): DFQATT, SNEGSKA (reference sequence). With V trimmed by 3 bases and J by 7 bases, 8 bases remained unmatched. The CDR3 region is CSASLPGGGNEQFF. The CDR3 bases that were read are TGCAGTGCTAGCCTCCCAGGCGGGGGGAATGAG.

As to this clone: At one end the junction does not follow the germline gene, possibly because of a read error. The read falls 3 residues short of the CDR3 end, and the missing part is taken from the germline J gene. The V and J genes are TRBV7-7 and TRBJ2-2; TRBD1 might be the D (6 bases). From germline, CDR1 is SSHAT and CDR2 FNYEAQ (reference sequence). This CDR3 comprises 15 residues. This CDR3 is CASSLGRGISGELFF. The part of the CDR3 DNA that was read is TGTGCTAGCAGCTTAGGCAGGGGCATCTCCGGGGAG.

There are many counts of this clone. The read terminates 3 residues ahead of where the CDR3 ends, so the germline J gene completes it. The chain links TRBV20-1 to TRBJ2-3; D remains unclear. CDR3 length equals 14 residues. V lost 2 bases, J lost 3 bases, and 12 bases lay in between. Germline CDR1 DFQATT, CDR2 SNEGSKA (reference sequence). CDR3 region: CSARFVISTDTQYF. The sequenced part of the CDR3 DNA is TGCAGTGCTAGATTCGTCATCAGTACAGATACG.

In its sample, this clone was seen many times. The CDR3 end lies 3 residues beyond the end of the read and is filled in from the germline J gene. This chain links TRBV7-2 with TRBJ1-1, with D maybe TRBD1 (6 bases). Per germline, CDR1 SGHTA and CDR2 FQGNSA. This CDR3 spans 15 amino acids. CDR3 DNA, as far as it was read: TGTGCCAGCAGCTCGACGGTACAGGGAAGGATCGAA. This translates into CASSSTVQGRIE. The entire CDR3 protein is CASSSTVQGRIEAFF.

With regard to this clone: The CDR3 end falls 3 residues outside the read, so it is completed with the germline J gene. This chain links TRBV6-2 or TRBV6-3 with TRBJ1-2, with D possibly being TRBD1 (6 bases). The CDR3 spans 16 residues. The germline V gene encodes CDR1 MNHEY and CDR2 SVGEGT. Trimming cost V 5 bases and J 3 bases, with 19 bases left between them. CDR3 protein: CASSVRRDTPHYGYTF. The CDR3 DNA, read in part, is TGTGCCAGCAGTGTCCGCCGGGACACACCTCACTATGGC.

This clone has more than one count but fewer than ten. The read falls 3 residues short of the CDR3 end, and the missing part is taken from the germline J gene. This sequence joins TRBV5-6 and TRBJ1-5; tentatively, D is TRBD1 (5 bases). V lost 3 bases to trimming and J lost 5 bases, with 12 bases between them. Germline V gives CDR1 SGHDT, CDR2 YYEEEE. This CDR3 has 14 residues. The CDR3 region is CASSSGAGDQPQHF. CDR3 bases read: TGTGCCAGCAGCTCCGGCGCGGGGGATCAGCCC. The full variable domain, in which reference TRBV5-6 and TRBJ1-5 provide the parts outside the CDR3, is DAGVTQSPTHLIKTRGQQVTLRCSPKSGHDTVSWYQQALGQGPQFIFQYYEEEERQRGNFPDRFSGHQFPNYSSELNVNALLLGDSALYLCASSSGAGDQPQHFGDGTRLSIL.